This TCR beta chain appears in the sequencing data of a study of cytomegalovirus exposure and HLA in healthy donors. Study-level findings and limits: One variant, a missense change in DCLRE1C, was linked in a later analysis to TCR beta V- and J-gene trimming. Rarity characterized most TCR sequences, yet some public TCRs appeared in many donors. Investigators reported fewer than 200 TCR beta chains as tied to cytomegalovirus.

The CDR3 covers 15 residues. Trimming cost V 2 bases and J 1 base, with 12 bases left between them. Germline loops: CDR1 MNHEY, CDR2 SMNVEV (reference sequence). As to this clone: What it recognizes is unknown.

Primers: 60 Vbeta forward and 13 Jbeta reverse. Method: immunoSEQ multiplex PCR; TCRdb's copy keeps in-frame clones and lacks some. The data contain over 150,000 clones, roughly 80% of them seen just once; the ten biggest clones take up approximately 2%. The TCR sequence derives from a human donor in good health. The chain combines TRBV27 with TRBJ2-7; D may be TRBD1 (6 bases). Source material: PBMCs. The CDR3 protein is CASSLGAGVSYEQYF. The CDR3 nucleotides are TGTGCCAGCAGTTTAGGGGCAGGGGTTTCCTACGAGCAGTACTTC.